The entry below gives a single T cell receptor beta chain sequence along with its context. Its antigen is not known. The sample comes from a study of T cell responses to AZD1222 COVID-19 vaccine. General study findings and limits: Spike-specific TCR breadth and depth were elevated following two AZD1222 doses. Researchers report vaccine-associated CD4 TCRs spanning spike, with dominance at 160-218 and 743-854. There were mostly white British donors and more females than males, and clonal diversity was possibly underestimated. Repertoires were obtained solely post-peak T cell response.

The method was immunoSEQ multiplex PCR; TCRdb's version includes in-frame clones alone and lacks a portion of them. The repertoire consists of 150,000 to 200,000 clones, with around 95% occurring once and the leading ten covering about 0.64%. This sample comprised peripheral blood, obtained on day 0 of AZD1222 vaccination. This TCR was sampled from an adult in good health.

The CDR3 coding sequence is TGCAGTACCCCCCGGGATACGCAGTATTTT. It is translated as CSTPRDTQYF. The chain uses TRBV20-1 and TRBJ2-3; D gene unclear. The ends were cut back, 8 bases at V and 6 bases at J, with 9 bases in the middle. CDR1 and CDR2 from the germline V gene are DFQATT and SNEGSKA (reference sequence). The CDR3 spans 10 residues.